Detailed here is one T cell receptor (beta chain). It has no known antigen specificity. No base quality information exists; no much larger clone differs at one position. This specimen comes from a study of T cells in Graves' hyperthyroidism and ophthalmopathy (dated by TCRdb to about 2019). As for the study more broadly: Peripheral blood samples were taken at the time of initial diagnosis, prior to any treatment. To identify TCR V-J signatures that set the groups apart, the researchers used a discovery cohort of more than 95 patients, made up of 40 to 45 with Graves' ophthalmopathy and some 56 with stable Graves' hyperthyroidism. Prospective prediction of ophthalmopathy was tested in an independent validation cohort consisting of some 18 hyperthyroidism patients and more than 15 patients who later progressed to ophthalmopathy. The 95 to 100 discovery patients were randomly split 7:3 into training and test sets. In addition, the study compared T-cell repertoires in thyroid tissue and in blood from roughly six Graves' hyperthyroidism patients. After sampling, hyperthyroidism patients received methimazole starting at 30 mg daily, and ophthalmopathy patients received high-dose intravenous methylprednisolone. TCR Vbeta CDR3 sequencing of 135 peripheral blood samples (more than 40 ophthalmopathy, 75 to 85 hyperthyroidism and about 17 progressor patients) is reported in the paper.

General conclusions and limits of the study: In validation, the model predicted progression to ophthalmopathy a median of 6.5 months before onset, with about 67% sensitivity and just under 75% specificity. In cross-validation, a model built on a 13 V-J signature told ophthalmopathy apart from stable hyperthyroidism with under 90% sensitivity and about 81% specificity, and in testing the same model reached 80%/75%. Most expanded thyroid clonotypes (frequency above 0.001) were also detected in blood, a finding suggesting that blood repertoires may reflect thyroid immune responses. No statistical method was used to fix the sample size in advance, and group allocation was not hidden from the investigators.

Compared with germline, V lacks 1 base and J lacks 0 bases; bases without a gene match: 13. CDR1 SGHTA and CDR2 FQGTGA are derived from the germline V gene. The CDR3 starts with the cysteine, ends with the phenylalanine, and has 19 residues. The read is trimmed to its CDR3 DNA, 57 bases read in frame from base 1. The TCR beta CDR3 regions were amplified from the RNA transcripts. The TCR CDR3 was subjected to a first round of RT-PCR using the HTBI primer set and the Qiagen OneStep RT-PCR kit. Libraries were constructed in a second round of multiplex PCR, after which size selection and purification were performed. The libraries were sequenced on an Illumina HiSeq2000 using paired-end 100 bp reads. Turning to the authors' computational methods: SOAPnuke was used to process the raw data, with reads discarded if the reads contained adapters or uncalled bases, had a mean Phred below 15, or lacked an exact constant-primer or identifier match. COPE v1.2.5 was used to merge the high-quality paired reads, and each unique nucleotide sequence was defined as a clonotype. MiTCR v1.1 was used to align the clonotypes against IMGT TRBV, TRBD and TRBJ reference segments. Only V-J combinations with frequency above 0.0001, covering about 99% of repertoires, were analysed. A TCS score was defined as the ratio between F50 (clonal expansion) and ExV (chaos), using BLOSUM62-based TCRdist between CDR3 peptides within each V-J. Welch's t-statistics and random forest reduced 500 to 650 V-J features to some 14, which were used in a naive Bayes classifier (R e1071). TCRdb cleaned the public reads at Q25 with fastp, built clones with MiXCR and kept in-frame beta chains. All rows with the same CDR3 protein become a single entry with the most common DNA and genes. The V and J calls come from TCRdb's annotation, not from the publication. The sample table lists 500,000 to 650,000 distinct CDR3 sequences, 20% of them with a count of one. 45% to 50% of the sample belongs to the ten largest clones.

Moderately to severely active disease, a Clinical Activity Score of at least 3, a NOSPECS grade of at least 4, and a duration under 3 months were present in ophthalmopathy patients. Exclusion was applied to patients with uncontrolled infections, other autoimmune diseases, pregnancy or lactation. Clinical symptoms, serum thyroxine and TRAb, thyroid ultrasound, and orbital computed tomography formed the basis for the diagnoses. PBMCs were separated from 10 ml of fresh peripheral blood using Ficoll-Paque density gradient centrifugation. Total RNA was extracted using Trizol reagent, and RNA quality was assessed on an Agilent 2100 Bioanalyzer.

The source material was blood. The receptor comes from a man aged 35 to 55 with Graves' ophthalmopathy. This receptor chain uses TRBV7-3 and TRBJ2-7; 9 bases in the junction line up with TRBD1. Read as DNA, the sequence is TGTGCCAGCAGCTTAATAGAGGGACAGGGCCCAATTATCTCCTACGAGCAGTACTTC. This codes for CASSLIEGQGPIISYEQYF.